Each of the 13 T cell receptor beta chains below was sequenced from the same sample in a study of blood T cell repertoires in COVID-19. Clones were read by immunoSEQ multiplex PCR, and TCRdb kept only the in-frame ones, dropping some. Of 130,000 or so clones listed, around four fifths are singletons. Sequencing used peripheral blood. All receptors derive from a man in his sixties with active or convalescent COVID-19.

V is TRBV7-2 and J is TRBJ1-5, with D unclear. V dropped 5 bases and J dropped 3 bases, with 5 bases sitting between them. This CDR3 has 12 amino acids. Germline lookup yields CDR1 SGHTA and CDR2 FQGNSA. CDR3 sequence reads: CASSGANQPQHF. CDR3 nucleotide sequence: TGTGCCAGCAGCGGAGCCAATCAGCCCCAGCATTTT. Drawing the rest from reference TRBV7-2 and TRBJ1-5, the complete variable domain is GAGVSQSPSNKVTEKGKDVELRCDPISGHTALYWYRQSLGQGLEFLIYFQGNSAPDKSGLPSDRFSAERTGGSVSTLTIQRTQQEDSAVYLCASSGANQPQHFGDGTRLSIL.

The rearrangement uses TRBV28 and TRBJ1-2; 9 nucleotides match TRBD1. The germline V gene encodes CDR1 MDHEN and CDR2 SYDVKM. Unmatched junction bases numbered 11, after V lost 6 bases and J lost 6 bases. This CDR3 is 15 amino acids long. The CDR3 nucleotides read TGTGCCAGCAGCTCACCCGGGACAGGGAGAAATGGCTACACCTTC. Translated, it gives CASSSPGTGRNGYTF.

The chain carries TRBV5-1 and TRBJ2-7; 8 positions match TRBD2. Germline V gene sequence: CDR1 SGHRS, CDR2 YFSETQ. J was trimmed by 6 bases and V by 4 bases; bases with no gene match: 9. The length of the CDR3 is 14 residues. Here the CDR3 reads CASSTGLERSEQYF. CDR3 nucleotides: TGCGCCAGCAGCACGGGACTAGAAAGAAGCGAGCAGTACTTC.

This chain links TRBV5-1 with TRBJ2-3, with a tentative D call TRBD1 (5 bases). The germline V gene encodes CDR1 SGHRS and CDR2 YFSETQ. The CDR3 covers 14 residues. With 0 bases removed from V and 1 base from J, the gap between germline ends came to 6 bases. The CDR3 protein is CASSLGQRTDTQYF. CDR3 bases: TGCGCCAGCAGCTTGGGACAGCGCACAGATACGCAGTATTTT.

Here the CDR3 reads CASSLGQDYGYTF. As DNA, the CDR3 is TGTGCCAGTAGTTTGGGACAGGACTATGGCTACACCTTC. J is TRBJ1-2 and V is TRBV19; 8 bases map to TRBD1. The germline V gene has CDR1 LNHDA and CDR2 SQIVND (reference sequence). After removal of 5 bases from V and 3 bases from J, the junction contained 2 bases not matched to a gene. The CDR3 is 13 amino acids.

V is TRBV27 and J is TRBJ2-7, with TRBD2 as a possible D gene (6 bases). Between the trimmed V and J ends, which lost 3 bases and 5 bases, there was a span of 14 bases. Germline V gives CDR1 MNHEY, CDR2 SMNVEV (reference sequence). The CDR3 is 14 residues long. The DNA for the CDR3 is TGTGCCAGCAGTTTCTTCGGGAGTCGCGACGAGCAGTACTTC. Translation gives CASSFFGSRDEQYF.

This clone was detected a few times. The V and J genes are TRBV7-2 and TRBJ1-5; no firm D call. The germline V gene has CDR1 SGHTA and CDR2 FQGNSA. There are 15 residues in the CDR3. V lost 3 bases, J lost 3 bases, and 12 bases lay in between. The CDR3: CASSLGGFANQPQHF. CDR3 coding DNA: TGTGCCAGCAGCTTGGGAGGGTTTGCCAATCAGCCCCAGCATTTT. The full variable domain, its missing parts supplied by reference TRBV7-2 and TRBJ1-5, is GAGVSQSPSNKVTEKGKDVELRCDPISGHTALYWYRQSLGQGLEFLIYFQGNSAPDKSGLPSDRFSAERTGGSVSTLTIQRTQQEDSAVYLCASSLGGFANQPQHFGDGTRLSIL.

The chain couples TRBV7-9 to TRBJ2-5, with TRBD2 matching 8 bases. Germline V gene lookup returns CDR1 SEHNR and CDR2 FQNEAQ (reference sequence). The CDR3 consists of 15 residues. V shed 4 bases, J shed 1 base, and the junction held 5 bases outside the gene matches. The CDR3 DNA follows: TGTGCCAGCAGCTCGGGCGGGGGGCTCCAAGAGACCCAGTACTTC. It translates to CASSSGGGLQETQYF.

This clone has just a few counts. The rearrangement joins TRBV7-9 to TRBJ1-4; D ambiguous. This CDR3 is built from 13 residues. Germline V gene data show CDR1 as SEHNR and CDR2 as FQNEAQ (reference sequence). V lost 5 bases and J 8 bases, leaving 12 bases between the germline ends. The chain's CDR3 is CASSPTVGEKLFF. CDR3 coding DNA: TGTGCCAGCAGCCCCACCGTCGGGGAAAAACTGTTTTTT. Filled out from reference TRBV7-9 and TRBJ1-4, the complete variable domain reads DTGVSQNPRHKITKRGQNVTFRCDPISEHNRLYWYRQTLGQGPEFLTYFQNEAQLEKSRLLSDRFSAERPKGSFSTLEIQRTEQGDSAMYLCASSPTVGEKLFFGSGTQLSVL.

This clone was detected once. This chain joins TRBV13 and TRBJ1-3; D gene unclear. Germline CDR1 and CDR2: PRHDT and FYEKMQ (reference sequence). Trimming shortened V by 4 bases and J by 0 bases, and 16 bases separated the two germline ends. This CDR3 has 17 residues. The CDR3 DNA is TGTGCCAGCAGCTCTGACCCAGCCAGCGCCTCTGGAAACACCATATATTTT. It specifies CASSSDPASASGNTIYF. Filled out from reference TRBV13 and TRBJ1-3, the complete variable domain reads AAGVIQSPRHLIKEKRETATLKCYPIPRHDTVYWYQQGPGQDPQFLISFYEKMQSDKGSIPDRFSAQQFSDYHSELNMSSLELGDSALYFCASSSDPASASGNTIYFGEGSWLTVV.

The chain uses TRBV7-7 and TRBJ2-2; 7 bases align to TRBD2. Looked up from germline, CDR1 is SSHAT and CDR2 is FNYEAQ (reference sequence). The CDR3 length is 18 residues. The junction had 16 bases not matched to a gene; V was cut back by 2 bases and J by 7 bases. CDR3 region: CASSLSPEGGPQGGELFF. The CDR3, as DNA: TGTGCCAGCAGCTTATCCCCTGAGGGAGGGCCTCAGGGCGGGGAGCTGTTTTTT.

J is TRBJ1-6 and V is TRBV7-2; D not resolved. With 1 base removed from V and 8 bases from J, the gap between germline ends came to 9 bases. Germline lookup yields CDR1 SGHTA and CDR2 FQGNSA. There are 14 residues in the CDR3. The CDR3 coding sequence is TGTGCCAGCAGCTTAGTTGAAAGCCATTCACCCCTCCACTTT. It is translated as CASSLVESHSPLHF.

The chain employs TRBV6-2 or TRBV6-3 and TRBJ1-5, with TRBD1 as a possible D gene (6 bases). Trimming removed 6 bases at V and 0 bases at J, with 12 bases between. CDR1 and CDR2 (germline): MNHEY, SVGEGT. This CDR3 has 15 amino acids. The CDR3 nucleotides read TGTGCCAGCAGCGGACAGCCCTATAGCAATCAGCCCCAGCATTTT. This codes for CASSGQPYSNQPQHF.